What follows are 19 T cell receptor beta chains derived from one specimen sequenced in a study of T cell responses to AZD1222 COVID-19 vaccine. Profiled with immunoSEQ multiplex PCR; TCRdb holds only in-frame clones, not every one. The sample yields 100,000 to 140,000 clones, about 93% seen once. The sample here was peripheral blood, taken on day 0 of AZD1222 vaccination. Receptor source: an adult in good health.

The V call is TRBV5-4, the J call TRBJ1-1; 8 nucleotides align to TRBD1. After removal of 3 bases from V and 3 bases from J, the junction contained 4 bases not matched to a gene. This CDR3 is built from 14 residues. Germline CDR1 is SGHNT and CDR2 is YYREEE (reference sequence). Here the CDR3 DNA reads TGTGCCAGCAGCTCTCAGGGGGCTTACACTGAAGCTTTCTTT. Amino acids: CASSSQGAYTEAFF.

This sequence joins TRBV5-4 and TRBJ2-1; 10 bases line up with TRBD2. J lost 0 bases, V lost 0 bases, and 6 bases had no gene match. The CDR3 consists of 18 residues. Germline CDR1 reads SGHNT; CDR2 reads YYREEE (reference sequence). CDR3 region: CASSLVAGGRSSYNEQFF. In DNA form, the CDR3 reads TGTGCCAGCAGCTTGGTAGCGGGGGGCAGGAGCTCCTACAATGAGCAGTTCTTC.

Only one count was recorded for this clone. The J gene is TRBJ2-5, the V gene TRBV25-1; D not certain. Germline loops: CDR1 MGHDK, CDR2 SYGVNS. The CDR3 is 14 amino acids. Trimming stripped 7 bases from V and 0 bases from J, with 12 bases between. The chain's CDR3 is CASTPMGYQETQYF. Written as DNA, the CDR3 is TGTGCCAGCACCCCCATGGGGTACCAAGAGACCCAGTACTTC.

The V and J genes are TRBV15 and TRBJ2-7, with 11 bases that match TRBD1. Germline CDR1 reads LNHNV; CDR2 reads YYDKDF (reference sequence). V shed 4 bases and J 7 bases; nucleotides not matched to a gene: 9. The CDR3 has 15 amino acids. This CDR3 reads CATSTSGTGGEEQYF. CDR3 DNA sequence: TGTGCCACCAGCACGTCCGGGACAGGGGGTGAAGAGCAGTACTTC.

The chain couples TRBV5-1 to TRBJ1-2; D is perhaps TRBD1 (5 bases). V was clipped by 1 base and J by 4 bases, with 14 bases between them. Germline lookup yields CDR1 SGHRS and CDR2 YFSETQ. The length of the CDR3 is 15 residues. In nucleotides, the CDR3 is TGCGCCAGCAGCTTGAGAGGGGAGGGTCCCTATGGCTACACCTTC. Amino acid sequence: CASSLRGEGPYGYTF.

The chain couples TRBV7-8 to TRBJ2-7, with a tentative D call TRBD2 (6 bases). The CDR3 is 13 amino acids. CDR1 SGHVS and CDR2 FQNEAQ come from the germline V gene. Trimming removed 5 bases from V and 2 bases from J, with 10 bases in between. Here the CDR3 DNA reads TGTGCCAGCAGCCCTGGAGGGGCCTACGAGCAGTACTTC. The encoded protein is CASSPGGAYEQYF.

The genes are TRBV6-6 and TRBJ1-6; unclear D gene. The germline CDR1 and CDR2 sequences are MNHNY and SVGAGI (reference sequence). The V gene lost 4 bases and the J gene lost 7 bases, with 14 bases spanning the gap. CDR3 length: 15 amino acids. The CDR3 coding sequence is TGTGCCAGCAGTTCGCTGGGCCCTATCAATTCACCCCTCCACTTT. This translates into CASSSLGPINSPLHF.

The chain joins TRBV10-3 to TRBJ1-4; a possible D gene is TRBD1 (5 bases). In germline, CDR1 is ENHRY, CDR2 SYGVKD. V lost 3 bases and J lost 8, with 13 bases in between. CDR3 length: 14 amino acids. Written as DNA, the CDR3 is TGTGCCATCAGTGACCCCCGCAGGGCCGAAAAACTGTTTTTT. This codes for CAISDPRRAEKLFF.

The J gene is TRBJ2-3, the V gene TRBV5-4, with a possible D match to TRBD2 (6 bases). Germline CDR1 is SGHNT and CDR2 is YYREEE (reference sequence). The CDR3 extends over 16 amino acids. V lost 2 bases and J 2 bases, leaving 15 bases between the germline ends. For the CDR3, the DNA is TGTGCCAGCAGCTTCGGGCGCAAGGGACTCACAGATACGCAGTATTTT. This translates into CASSFGRKGLTDTQYF.

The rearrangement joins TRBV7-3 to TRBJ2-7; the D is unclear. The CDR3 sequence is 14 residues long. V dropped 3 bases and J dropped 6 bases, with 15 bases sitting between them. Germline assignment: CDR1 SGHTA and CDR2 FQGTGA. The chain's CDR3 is CASSLMGMVGEQYF. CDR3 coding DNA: TGTGCCAGCAGCTTGATGGGCATGGTAGGCGAGCAGTACTTC.

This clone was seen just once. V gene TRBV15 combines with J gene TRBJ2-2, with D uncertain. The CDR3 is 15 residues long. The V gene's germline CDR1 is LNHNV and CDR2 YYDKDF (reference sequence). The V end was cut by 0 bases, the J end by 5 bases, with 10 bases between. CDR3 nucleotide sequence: TGTGCCACCAGCAGAGATCGCCGACAAACCGGGGAGCTGTTTTTT. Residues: CATSRDRRQTGELFF.

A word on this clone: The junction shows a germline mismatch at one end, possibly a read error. CDR3 protein: CASSRFLTGGTNYGYTF. The DNA of the CDR3 is TGCGCTAGCAGCCGTTTTTTGACAGGGGGCACCAACTATGGCTACACCTTC. The chain has TRBV4-1 and TRBJ1-2; 10 positions match TRBD1. The germline V gene encodes CDR1 MGHRA and CDR2 YSYEKL. The CDR3 loop spans 17 amino acids.

This CDR3 reads CASSLRFTGRNTEAFF. CDR3 DNA: TGTGCCAGCAGCCTAAGGTTCACTGGAAGGAACACTGAAGCTTTCTTT. V and J are TRBV11-2 and TRBJ1-1, with D hard to call. Per the germline V gene, CDR1 is SGHAT and CDR2 is FQNNGV. CDR3 length: 16 amino acids. V was cut by 5 bases and J by 1 base, with 17 bases left in between.

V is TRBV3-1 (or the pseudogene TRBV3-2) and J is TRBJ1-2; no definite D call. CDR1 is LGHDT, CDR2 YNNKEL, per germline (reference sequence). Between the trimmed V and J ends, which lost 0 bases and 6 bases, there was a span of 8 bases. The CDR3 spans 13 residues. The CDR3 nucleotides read TGTGCCAGCAGCCAAGATAACAAGGATGGCTACACCTTC. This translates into CASSQDNKDGYTF.

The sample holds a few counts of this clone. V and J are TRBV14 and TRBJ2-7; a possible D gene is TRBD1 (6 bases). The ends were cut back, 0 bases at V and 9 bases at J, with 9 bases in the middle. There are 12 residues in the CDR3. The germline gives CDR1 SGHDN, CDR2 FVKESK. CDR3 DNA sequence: TGTGCCAGCAGCCAAGACAGGGGTGGGCAGTACTTC. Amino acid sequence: CASSQDRGGQYF.

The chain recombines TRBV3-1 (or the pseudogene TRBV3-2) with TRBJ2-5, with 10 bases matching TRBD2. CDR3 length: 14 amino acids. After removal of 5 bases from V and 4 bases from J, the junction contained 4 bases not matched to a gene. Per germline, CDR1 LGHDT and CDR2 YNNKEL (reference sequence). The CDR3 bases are TGTGCCAGCAGCTATAGCGGGGGGCGAGAGACCCAGTACTTC. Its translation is CASSYSGGRETQYF.

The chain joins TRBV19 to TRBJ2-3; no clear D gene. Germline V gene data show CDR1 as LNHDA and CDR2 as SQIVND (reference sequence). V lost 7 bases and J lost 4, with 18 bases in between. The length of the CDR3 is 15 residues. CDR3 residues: CASNGLQDGPDTQYF. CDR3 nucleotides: TGTGCCAGTAACGGTCTGCAGGATGGTCCAGATACGCAGTATTTT.

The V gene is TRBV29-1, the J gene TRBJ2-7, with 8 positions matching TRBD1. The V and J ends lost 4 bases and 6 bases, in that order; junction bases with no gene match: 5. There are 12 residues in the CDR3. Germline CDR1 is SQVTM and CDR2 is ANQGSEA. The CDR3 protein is CSVGQQGGEQYF. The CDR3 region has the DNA TGCAGCGTTGGTCAACAGGGGGGCGAGCAGTACTTC.

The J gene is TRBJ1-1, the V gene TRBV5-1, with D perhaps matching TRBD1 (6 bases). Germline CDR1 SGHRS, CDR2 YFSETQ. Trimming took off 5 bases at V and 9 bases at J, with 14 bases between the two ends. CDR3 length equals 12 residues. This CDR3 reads CASRSTGPQAFF. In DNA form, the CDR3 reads TGCGCCAGCAGGTCGACAGGCCCCCAAGCTTTCTTT.